This TCR beta chain was found in a study of cytomegalovirus exposure and HLA in healthy donors. As to this clone: Antigen: not known.

Primers included in the PCR were 60 Vbeta and 13 Jbeta primers. Repertoires were generated with immunoSEQ multiplex PCR, while TCRdb's copy carries only in-frame clones and drops some. The sample has 100,000 to 150,000 clones, 60% to 85% seen once. Trimming removed 1 base from V and 1 base from J, with 8 bases in between. The CDR3 has 15 amino acids. Germline V gene data show CDR1 as SGHKS and CDR2 as YYEKEE (reference sequence). Study results and caveats: Presence/absence analysis assumed near-uniform sequencing depth across donors.

The rearrangement uses TRBV5-5 and TRBJ2-2; D gene ambiguous. This receptor was identified in a man between 45 and 60 years old in good health and CMV-seronegative. Sequencing was performed on PBMCs. The CDR3 sequence is CASSLFWQNTGELFF. DNA for the CDR3: TGTGCCAGCAGCTTGTTTTGGCAGAACACCGGGGAGCTGTTTTTT.